This T cell receptor (beta chain) was captured in a study of cytomegalovirus exposure and HLA in healthy donors. With 60 Vbeta and 13 Jbeta primers, the PCR was carried out. Some clones are missing from TCRdb's copy, which holds only in-frame ones; the method was immunoSEQ multiplex PCR. The sample includes some 28,000 clones, 62% of them seen just once. The CDR3 loop spans 13 amino acids. Germline V lookup: CDR1 LNHNV, CDR2 YYDKDF (reference sequence). The V and J ends lost 3 bases and 3 bases respectively, with 8 bases between them. The rearrangement joins TRBV15 to TRBJ1-2; possible D gene TRBD1, 6 bases. Material for sequencing was PBMCs. The source of this sequence is a male donor in good health and CMV-seropositive. The chain's CDR3 is CATSRGQDYGYTF. Here the CDR3 DNA reads TGTGCCACCAGCAGGGGACAAGACTATGGCTACACCTTC.